The clone carrying this T cell receptor (beta chain) has at least ten counts. The CDR3 covers 14 residues. The V gene's germline CDR1 is MNHNS and CDR2 SASEGT. V dropped 6 bases and J dropped 0 bases, with 12 bases sitting between them. The data belong to a study of metastatic and nonmetastatic thyroid tumors. Across the whole study: The authors compared repertoires across blood and tumor or nodule tissue from malignant and benign thyroid patients.

TCRdb re-processed the PCR reads through MiXCR. The table lists fewer than 35,000 clones, more than 20% of them singletons, with over 2% in the top ten. No treatment had been given to any patient before thyroid surgery. The chain carries TRBV6-1 and TRBJ2-7; weak D call: TRBD1 (6 bases). The sequence derives from a female donor with papillary thyroid cancer or a benign thyroid nodule (not recorded which). Some clones in this sample may be carry-over from other donors' samples. Sequencing was done on a sample of blood. The CDR3 protein is CASSPTGNSYEQYF. The DNA of the CDR3 is TGTGCCAGCAGCCCCACAGGGAACTCCTACGAGCAGTACTTC.